The 11 T cell receptor beta chains below all came from one sample that was sequenced in a study of T cells in Graves' hyperthyroidism and ophthalmopathy. Template material for amplifying TCR beta CDR3 regions consisted of RNA transcripts. HTBI primers drove first-round RT-PCR of the TCR CDR3. TCRdb re-derived calls from the multiplex PCR reads in MiXCR, one entry per CDR3 protein. This table holds roughly 500,000 distinct CDR3 sequences, 46% found once. The source material was peripheral blood or thyroid tissue (not recorded which). These receptors were obtained from an adult woman with Graves' disease, either hyperthyroidism or ophthalmopathy (not recorded which).

The genes are TRBV5-1 and TRBJ1-1; D not certain. The CDR3 has 12 amino acids. Trimming took off 2 bases at V and 6 bases at J, with 8 bases between the two ends. Germline V gene data show CDR1 as SGHRS and CDR2 as YFSETQ. The CDR3 DNA sequence: TGCGCCAGCAGCTTCGAGGGCTCTGAAGCTTTCTTT. Its translation: CASSFEGSEAFF.

This clonotype occurred a few times. This chain connects TRBV10-3 to TRBJ1-2; D might be TRBD1 (5 bases). V dropped 4 bases and J dropped 1 base, with 13 bases sitting between them. From germline, CDR1 is ENHRY and CDR2 SYGVKD. This CDR3 contains 15 residues. The DNA for the CDR3 is TGTGCCATCAGTGCCCCGGGCCAGGGTAACTATGGCTACACCTTC. Translation gives CAISAPGQGNYGYTF.

This clonotype occurred many times. The chain employs TRBV20-1 and TRBJ1-5, with D perhaps matching TRBD1 (5 bases). From germline, CDR1 is DFQATT and CDR2 SNEGSKA (reference sequence). Trimming took 3 bases from V and 0 from J, leaving 9 bases between them. The CDR3 spans 14 residues. CDR3: CSASRQTSNQPQHF. The CDR3 nucleotides read TGCAGTGCTAGTAGACAGACTAGCAATCAGCCCCAGCATTTT.

This clonotype was counted ten times or more. V gene TRBV10-1 combines with J gene TRBJ2-5, with 8 bases lining up with TRBD1. This CDR3 is built from 17 residues. Germline CDR1 WNHNN, CDR2 SYGVQD (reference sequence). V was pared by 8 bases and J by 2 bases, with 16 bases of the junction left unmatched. The CDR3 nucleotides are TGCGCCAGCGCCAGACCCCGGGACAGGCAAAAACAAGAGACCCAGTACTTC. Translating gives CASARPRDRQKQETQYF.

This CDR3 is CAISRPNQETQYF. CDR3 DNA sequence: TGTGCCATCAGCCGACCCAACCAAGAGACCCAGTACTTC. V and J are TRBV10-3 and TRBJ2-5; D is undetermined. The germline V gene has CDR1 ENHRY and CDR2 SYGVKD. The CDR3 extends over 13 amino acids. V lost 6 bases and J 0 bases, leaving 8 bases between the germline ends.

This clonotype was seen ten or more times. The V and J genes are TRBV29-1 and TRBJ2-7, with TRBD2 as a possible D gene (5 bases). The germline CDR1 and CDR2 sequences are SQVTM and ANQGSEA. V gave up 6 bases and J gave up 3 bases, with 9 bases separating them. This CDR3 spans 11 amino acids. The chain's CDR3 is CSVGDYYEQYF. In nucleotides, the CDR3 is TGCAGCGTAGGTGACTACTACGAGCAGTACTTC.

This clonotype was observed a few times. This chain connects TRBV5-6 to TRBJ2-2; 10 bases map to TRBD2. The J segment lost 6 bases and the V segment lost 2 bases, leaving 10 bases of the junction unmatched. The CDR3 is 17 residues long. The germline V gene has CDR1 SGHDT and CDR2 YYEEEE. In DNA, the CDR3 is TGTGCCAGCAGCTTCGCAGTAGCGGGAGGAACGGCCGGGGAGCTGTTTTTT. This translates into CASSFAVAGGTAGELFF.

The sample holds a few counts of this clonotype. The chain combines TRBV19 with TRBJ1-1; D is uncertain. The CDR3 is 13 residues long. The germline V and J ends were trimmed by 7 bases and 5 bases, with 14 bases remaining between them. In germline, CDR1 is LNHDA, CDR2 SQIVND (reference sequence). In DNA form, the CDR3 reads TGTGCCAGTACGGATCCGGGCGTAACTGAAGCTTTCTTT. It yields the protein CASTDPGVTEAFF.

This clonotype turned up a few times. The rearrangement joins TRBV20-1 to TRBJ1-1; no clear D. Per germline, CDR1 DFQATT and CDR2 SNEGSKA (reference sequence). The CDR3 is 14 amino acids. V was cut by 5 bases and J by 1 base, with 14 bases left in between. The CDR3: CSAGGRPGNTEAFF. The CDR3 DNA reads as TGCAGTGCTGGAGGACGGCCCGGGAACACTGAAGCTTTCTTT.

This clonotype has at least ten counts. This rearrangement joins TRBV29-1 to TRBJ2-5, with TRBD2 identical over 7 bases. CDR3 length: 14 residues. V was clipped by 3 bases and J by 4 bases; unmatched bases: 8. Per the germline V gene, CDR1 is SQVTM and CDR2 is ANQGSEA. CDR3 protein: CSVERGLGRETQYF. The CDR3 DNA reads as TGCAGCGTTGAGCGCGGACTAGGGAGAGAGACCCAGTACTTC.

The chain carries TRBV10-3 and TRBJ2-1; 10 bases map to TRBD1. This CDR3 is 15 amino acids long. CDR1 and CDR2 from the germline V gene are ENHRY and SYGVKD. V shed 11 bases, J shed 7 bases, and the junction held 14 bases outside the gene matches. The CDR3 coding sequence is TGTGCCTCCCGGGACAGGGGAGGAGGAAGGAATGAGCAGTTCTTC. It encodes CASRDRGGGRNEQFF.